This T cell receptor beta chain was sequenced in a study of OX40 agonist ivuxolimab in advanced cancers. Across the whole study: Every patient in dose escalation had hepatocellular carcinoma, melanoma, renal cell or head and neck cancer.

Overall study findings and caveats: The average count of expanded clones was higher among CD8+ T cells than among CD4+. The 0.1-3.0 mg/kg partial responders had among the lowest clonal expansion. Circulating CD4+ and CD8+ T cells showed clonal expansion by week 6 at 0.1 to 3.0 mg/kg.

On this clone itself: What it binds is unknown.

V was cut by 5 bases and J by 4 bases, with 18 bases left in between. CDR1 and CDR2 from the germline V gene are SEHNR and FQNEAQ (reference sequence). There are 16 residues in the CDR3. Assay: immunoSEQ multiplex PCR; the TCRdb copy retains only in-frame clones and omits some. Of about 48,000 clones listed, around 74% are singletons. The specimen was CD4+ or CD8+ T cells sorted from blood, collected in a trial of the OX40 agonist ivuxolimab. The sequence was collected from an adult with an advanced solid tumor such as melanoma, head and neck, liver or kidney cancer. V is TRBV7-9 and J is TRBJ2-1; D is perhaps TRBD2 (6 bases). In nucleotides, the CDR3 is TGTGCCAGCAGCATGCGCGGGAACGGGATATACAATGAGCAGTTCTTC. This gives the protein CASSMRGNGIYNEQFF.